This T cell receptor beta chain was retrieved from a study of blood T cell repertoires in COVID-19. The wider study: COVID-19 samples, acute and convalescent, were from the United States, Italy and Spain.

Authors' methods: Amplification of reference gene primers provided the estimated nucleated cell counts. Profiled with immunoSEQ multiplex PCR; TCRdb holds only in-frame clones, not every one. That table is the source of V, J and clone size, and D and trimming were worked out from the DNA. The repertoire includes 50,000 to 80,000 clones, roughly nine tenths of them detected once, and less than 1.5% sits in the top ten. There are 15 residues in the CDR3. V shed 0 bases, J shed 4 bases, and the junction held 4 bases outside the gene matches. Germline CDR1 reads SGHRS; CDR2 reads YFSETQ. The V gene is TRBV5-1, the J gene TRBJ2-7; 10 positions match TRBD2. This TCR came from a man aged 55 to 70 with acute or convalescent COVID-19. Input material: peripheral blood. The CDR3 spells CASSLEVAGGYEQYF. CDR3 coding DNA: TGCGCCAGCAGCTTGGAAGTAGCGGGGGGTTACGAGCAGTACTTC.